Each of the 31 T cell receptor beta chains below was sequenced from the same sample in a study of CD8 T cells in Susac syndrome. An amount of RNA that ranged from roughly 0.5 to 1 ug was reverse transcribed with random hexamers. TCRdb reprocessed the immunoSEQ multiplex PCR reads via MiXCR and lists one record per CDR3 protein. The sample lists around 180,000 distinct CDR3 sequences, 94% seen once, with 0.12% in the top ten. The sample was CD4+ T cells from PBMCs. The receptor set was obtained from a human donor with Susac syndrome.

This chain connects TRBV19 to TRBJ2-3; D possibly matches TRBD1 or TRBD2 (6 bases each). V shed 7 bases and J shed 1 base, with 12 bases lying between them. CDR1 and CDR2 from the germline V gene are LNHDA and SQIVND (reference sequence). This CDR3 is built from 14 residues. The CDR3 region has the DNA TGTGCCAGTACCCCAGGGGAGGGCACAGATACGCAGTATTTT. This codes for CASTPGEGTDTQYF.

The V gene is TRBV5-1, the J gene TRBJ2-7; TRBD1 agrees at 7 bases. Germline V gene lookup returns CDR1 SGHRS and CDR2 YFSETQ. With V trimmed by 4 bases and J by 4 bases, 5 bases remained unmatched. The CDR3 has 13 amino acids. CDR3 region: CASSGDSLYEQYF. The CDR3 region has the DNA TGCGCCAGCAGCGGGGACAGCCTTTACGAGCAGTACTTC.

The rearrangement links TRBV5-6 to TRBJ2-7; a possible D gene is TRBD2 (6 bases). The CDR3 runs to 15 residues. Per the germline V gene, CDR1 is SGHDT and CDR2 is YYEEEE. V gave up 0 bases and J gave up 3 bases, with 13 bases separating them. CDR3 loop: CASSLGSGPNYEQYF. DNA for the CDR3: TGTGCCAGCAGCTTGGGAAGCGGGCCGAACTACGAGCAGTACTTC.

This chain joins TRBV2 and TRBJ2-7, with D uncertain. The CDR3 sequence is 12 residues long. V lost 4 bases and J lost 2, with 6 bases in between. The germline V gene encodes CDR1 SNHLY and CDR2 FYNNEI. The CDR3 reads CASSAETYEQYF. CDR3 nucleotides: TGTGCCAGCAGTGCGGAGACCTACGAGCAGTACTTC.

The genes are TRBV6-1 and TRBJ1-2; D uncertain. The germline gives CDR1 MNHNS, CDR2 SASEGT. The CDR3 is 13 residues long. Trimming removed 6 bases from V and 6 bases from J, with 14 bases in between. CDR3 protein: CASSVGQMDGYTF. The CDR3 DNA follows: TGTGCCAGCAGCGTGGGCCAGATGGATGGCTACACCTTC.

The chain has TRBV5-1 and TRBJ1-2; TRBD1 matches at 10 bases. CDR3 size: 15 residues. Germline loops: CDR1 SGHRS, CDR2 YFSETQ. Losses at the gene ends were 4 bases for V and 3 bases for J; bases not matched to a gene: 6. DNA for the CDR3: TGCGCCAGCAGCGACCGGGACAGGGGCGACTATGGCTACACCTTC. Protein product: CASSDRDRGDYGYTF.

V and J are TRBV6-2 or TRBV6-3 and TRBJ2-7, with TRBD1 matching over 7 bases. The trim removed 6 bases at V and 3 bases at J, leaving 8 bases unmatched. Germline V gene data show CDR1 as MNHEY and CDR2 as SVGEGT. This CDR3 spans 14 amino acids. The CDR3 loop is CASRETGRDYEQYF. The CDR3 bases are TGTGCCAGCAGAGAGACAGGGAGAGACTACGAGCAGTACTTC.

V gene TRBV4-1 combines with J gene TRBJ2-3; D is perhaps TRBD1 (6 bases). This CDR3 is 16 amino acids long. CDR1 and CDR2 from the germline V gene are MGHRA and YSYEKL. Trimming shortened V by 4 bases and J by 1 base, and 15 bases separated the two germline ends. CDR3 in DNA: TGCGCCAGCAGCCCTAGGGAACAGGGAGGCACAGATACGCAGTATTTT. Translating it yields CASSPREQGGTDTQYF.

The genes are TRBV20-1 and TRBJ1-2, with TRBD1 identical over 8 bases. The CDR3 spans 15 residues. With 3 bases clipped from V and 7 bases from J, the junction kept 13 bases outside the gene matches. Per germline, CDR1 DFQATT and CDR2 SNEGSKA (reference sequence). The DNA for the CDR3 is TGCAGTGCTAGTTTAGTGGCAGGGGGCCAGGTTGGCTACACCTTC. It is translated as CSASLVAGGQVGYTF.

This CDR3 is CASSQGILETQYF. The DNA of the CDR3 is TGTGCCAGCTCACAAGGGATTTTAGAGACCCAGTACTTC. The chain employs TRBV18 and TRBJ2-5; no definite D call. This CDR3 is built from 13 residues. V gave up 4 bases and J gave up 4 bases, with 10 bases separating them. From germline, CDR1 is KGHSH and CDR2 LQKENI.

The genes are TRBV20-1 and TRBJ1-1; 7 nucleotides match TRBD1. The trim removed 1 base at V and 0 bases at J, leaving 5 bases unmatched. The CDR3 runs to 15 residues. Germline V CDR1 and CDR2: DFQATT, SNEGSKA (reference sequence). CDR3 protein: CSARGSGGLNTEAFF. The CDR3 DNA sequence: TGCAGTGCTAGAGGATCAGGGGGACTGAACACTGAAGCTTTCTTT.

This clonotype was observed once. The V gene is TRBV7-7, the J gene TRBJ2-5, with 7 bases matching TRBD2. V was clipped by 1 base and J by 7 bases; unmatched bases: 6. The CDR3 is made up of 14 amino acids. In germline, CDR1 is SSHAT, CDR2 FNYEAQ (reference sequence). CDR3 in amino acids: CASSLESGGGTQYF. CDR3 nucleotides: TGTGCCAGCAGCTTAGAGAGCGGCGGGGGGACCCAGTACTTC.

This sequence joins TRBV6-5 and TRBJ1-4; D is possibly TRBD1 (6 bases). CDR1 is MNHEY, CDR2 SVGAGI, per germline. This CDR3 contains 15 residues. Trimming pared 0 bases from V and 7 bases from J, leaving 12 bases between. The CDR3 loop reads CASSYSPAGVEKLFF. The DNA for the CDR3 is TGTGCCAGCAGTTACTCCCCCGCAGGGGTTGAAAAACTGTTTTTT.

The V gene is TRBV7-9, the J gene TRBJ2-1; D call uncertain. Germline V lookup: CDR1 SEHNR, CDR2 FQNEAQ (reference sequence). This CDR3 comprises 13 residues. V dropped 4 bases and J dropped 4 bases, with 8 bases sitting between them. The CDR3 loop is CASSSLSYNEQFF. The CDR3 bases are TGTGCCAGCAGCTCCCTGAGTTACAATGAGCAGTTCTTC.

The chain joins TRBV29-1 to TRBJ1-2; D not certain. From germline, CDR1 is SQVTM and CDR2 ANQGSEA. This CDR3 region has 12 residues. The V and J ends lost 3 bases and 7 bases respectively, with 12 bases between them. CDR3 sequence (DNA): TGCAGCGTTGAGGCTATGCGTGGTGGCTACACCTTC. This sequence encodes CSVEAMRGGYTF.

The rearrangement joins TRBV3-1 to TRBJ1-5; a weak D match, TRBD1 (5 bases). V shed 0 bases and J shed 9 bases, with 15 bases lying between them. CDR1 is LGHDT, CDR2 YNNKEL, per germline (reference sequence). The CDR3 has 15 amino acids. The CDR3 region has the DNA TGTGCCAGCAGCCAAGATAATGGGGGGGTGAGGCCCCAGCATTTT. It specifies CASSQDNGGVRPQHF. Full variable domain (missing parts from reference TRBV3-1 and TRBJ1-5): DTAVSQTPKYLVTQMGNDKSIKCEQNLGHDTMYWYKQDSKKFLKIMFSYNNKELIINETVPNRFSPKSPDKAHLNLHINSLELGDSAVYFCASSQDNGGVRPQHFGDGTRLSIL.

This chain joins TRBV29-1 and TRBJ2-5; TRBD2 might be the D (6 bases). Germline V gives CDR1 SQVTM, CDR2 ANQGSEA. This CDR3 has 11 amino acids. V was cut by 8 bases and J by 7 bases, with 14 bases left in between. The CDR3 DNA sequence: TGCAGCATAGAATGGGGAGGGACCCAGTACTTC. Translation: CSIEWGGTQYF.

This clonotype was seen once. This chain connects TRBV21-1 to TRBJ2-1; the DNA was not compared with TRBD1, the D call given in the table. TRBV21-1 is described as a pseudogene. The CDR3 consists of 14 residues. The CDR3 reads CATSIKPGENEQFF. Here the CDR3 DNA reads TGTGCCACTTCAATTAAACCGGGGGAGAATGAGCAGTTCTTC.

The V gene is TRBV14, the J gene TRBJ2-1; D ambiguous. The germline V gene encodes CDR1 SGHDN and CDR2 FVKESK. The germline V and J ends were trimmed by 4 bases and 7 bases, with 8 bases remaining between them. This CDR3 contains 12 residues. CDR3 DNA sequence: TGTGCCAGCAGCCTGGAGTCTAATGAGCAGTTCTTC. The encoded protein is CASSLESNEQFF.

This rearrangement joins TRBV5-1 to TRBJ2-2; D unclear. Trimming took 0 bases from V and 5 from J, leaving 8 bases between them. Germline V gene lookup returns CDR1 SGHRS and CDR2 YFSETQ. CDR3 length equals 14 residues. Here the CDR3 DNA reads TGCGCCAGCAGCTTGGTTGGGGAAACCGGGGAGCTGTTTTTT. This translates into CASSLVGETGELFF.

The chain couples TRBV20-1 to TRBJ2-5; D call uncertain. This CDR3 has 13 residues. In germline, CDR1 is DFQATT, CDR2 SNEGSKA (reference sequence). Trimming removed 4 bases from V and 5 bases from J, with 14 bases in between. The CDR3 sequence is CSATRPVLETQYF. In nucleotides, the CDR3 is TGCAGTGCTACCCGCCCTGTCCTCGAGACCCAGTACTTC.

This clonotype came up once. The rearrangement links TRBV24-1 to TRBJ2-3; D possibly uses TRBD1 or TRBD2 (5 bases each). The CDR3 loop spans 16 amino acids. The germline CDR1 and CDR2 sequences are KGHDR and SFDVKD. Trimming took 2 bases from V and 2 from J, leaving 13 bases between them. CDR3 in DNA: TGTGCCACCAGTGATTCCGGGACGGGAAACACAGATACGCAGTATTTT. This sequence encodes CATSDSGTGNTDTQYF.

The chain uses TRBV29-1 and TRBJ2-1; the D gene is possibly TRBD2 (7 bases). The CDR3 consists of 14 residues. Trimming left V 5 bases short and J 9 bases short, with 20 bases between. Germline lookup yields CDR1 SQVTM and CDR2 ANQGSEA. CDR3: CSVCRDYQGSEQFF. In nucleotides, the CDR3 is TGCAGCGTTTGTAGGGACTACCAGGGGAGTGAGCAGTTCTTC.

In DNA, the CDR3 is TGTGCCAGCAGCTTACACCCGACAGGGAATTCACCCCTCCACTTT. Translating it yields CASSLHPTGNSPLHF. The chain uses TRBV7-9 and TRBJ1-6; TRBD1 agrees at 7 bases. The CDR3 loop spans 15 amino acids. J was trimmed by 7 bases and V by 2 bases; bases with no gene match: 5. Per germline, CDR1 SEHNR and CDR2 FQNEAQ (reference sequence).

The genes are TRBV6-1 and TRBJ1-5; D possibly corresponds to TRBD1 (5 bases). V lost 4 bases and J lost 6, with 16 bases in between. The germline V gene encodes CDR1 MNHNS and CDR2 SASEGT. The CDR3 totals 15 residues. CDR3 sequence (DNA): TGTGCCAGCAGTGTTGGGGCAGGCGGCGGTCAGCCCCAGCATTTT. It yields the protein CASSVGAGGGQPQHF.

The rearrangement uses TRBV20-1 and TRBJ2-7; D might be TRBD1 (5 bases). Germline loops: CDR1 DFQATT, CDR2 SNEGSKA (reference sequence). Trimming stripped 6 bases from V and 3 bases from J, with 9 bases between. There are 11 residues in the CDR3. The CDR3 DNA sequence: TGCAGTGCCCAGACAGTCTACGAGCAGTACTTC. This codes for CSAQTVYEQYF.

V is TRBV5-1 and J is TRBJ2-1, with 7 positions matching TRBD2. The germline V gene has CDR1 SGHRS and CDR2 YFSETQ. The CDR3 runs 15 residues. V gave up 0 bases and J gave up 5 bases; unmatched junction bases: 5. CDR3 loop: CASSLVSSGNNEQFF. In DNA, the CDR3 is TGCGCCAGCAGCTTGGTGTCTAGCGGAAACAATGAGCAGTTCTTC.

The chain has TRBV3-1 and TRBJ2-2, with D possibly called TRBD1 or TRBD2 (5 bases each). V shed 4 bases and J shed 0 bases, with 12 bases lying between them. The CDR3 length is 16 residues. Germline loops: CDR1 LGHDT, CDR2 YNNKEL (reference sequence). CDR3: CASSPRLGANTGELFF. CDR3 nucleotides: TGTGCCAGCAGCCCCCGTCTGGGGGCGAACACCGGGGAGCTGTTTTTT.

This clonotype is a singleton in its sample. This sequence joins TRBV29-1 and TRBJ2-1; a weak D match, TRBD2 (5 bases). The CDR3 has 14 residues. V shed 3 bases and J shed 5 bases, with 14 bases lying between them. Germline lookup yields CDR1 SQVTM and CDR2 ANQGSEA. CDR3: CSVDTPSRDNEQFF. CDR3 DNA sequence: TGCAGCGTTGATACCCCTAGCCGAGACAATGAGCAGTTCTTC.

This chain joins TRBV2 and TRBJ2-5; D ambiguous. Germline V gene data show CDR1 as SNHLY and CDR2 as FYNNEI. V lost 4 bases and J 5 bases, leaving 14 bases between the germline ends. The CDR3 runs 14 residues. The CDR3 protein is CASSVVTDAETQYF. CDR3 DNA: TGTGCCAGCAGTGTCGTTACTGACGCGGAGACCCAGTACTTC.

V is TRBV20-1 and J is TRBJ2-7; either TRBD1 or TRBD2 may fit D (6 bases each). The germline V and J ends were trimmed by 3 bases and 7 bases, with 22 bases remaining between them. The CDR3 sequence is 15 residues long. Per germline, CDR1 DFQATT and CDR2 SNEGSKA (reference sequence). DNA for the CDR3: TGCAGTGCTAGCACCGGGTCGGGGGCGCTGGGAGAGCAGTACTTC. Amino acid sequence: CSASTGSGALGEQYF.